These T cell receptor beta chains were read from a single sample in a study of control samples from healthy donors and cancer patients. Profiling relied on immunoSEQ multiplex PCR, and the TCRdb table lists in-frame clones only, not all of them. The sample lists 70,000 to 95,000 clones, more than 70% occurring once. Specimen: blood. These receptor sequences come from a man between 45 and 60 years old in good health. Each CDR3 is given with its conserved first and last residue. A D gene is named only where the DNA matches it firmly. Not all rows give a size; the values are once, few, many and, for expanded clones, a class.

v_call	d_call	j_call	clone_size	cdr3_aa	cdr3_nt
TRBV5-1	NA	TRBJ2-1	NA	CASSPNRNEQFF	TGCGCCAGCAGCCCGAACCGGAATGAGCAGTTCTTC
TRBV28	NA	TRBJ2-1	NA	CASAEAPLAANEQFF	TGTGCCAGCGCCGAAGCCCCACTAGCCGCGAATGAGCAGTTCTTC
TRBV7-9	NA	TRBJ2-5	NA	CASSPRGGLGREETQYF	TGTGCCAGCAGCCCCCGTGGGGGATTAGGCCGGGAAGAGACCCAGTACTTC
TRBV29-1	NA	TRBJ1-5	NA	CSVAEFGGNQPQHF	TGCAGCGTTGCCGAATTTGGGGGCAATCAGCCCCAGCATTTT
TRBV11-3	NA	TRBJ1-3	NA	CASSPGYSGNTIYF	TGTGCCAGCAGCCCAGGCTACTCTGGAAACACCATATATTTT
TRBV24-1	NA	TRBJ2-2	once	CATSDLPDLNTGELFF	TGTGCCACCAGTGATCTCCCCGACCTTAACACCGGGGAGCTGTTTTTT
TRBV5-1	NA	TRBJ1-1	NA	CASSRAGQNTEAFF	TGCGCCAGCAGCCGAGCGGGTCAGAACACTGAAGCTTTCTTT
TRBV29-1	NA	TRBJ2-6	NA	CSVPGTEASGANVLTF	TGCAGCGTTCCCGGGACGGAGGCGAGTGGGGCCAACGTCCTGACTTTC
TRBV4-2	NA	TRBJ1-3	NA	CASSQHRGSGNTIYF	TGTGCCAGCAGCCAACATCGGGGCTCGGGAAACACCATATATTTT
TRBV7-8	TRBD1	TRBJ1-2	NA	CASSGNGQAYGYTF	TGTGCCAGCAGCGGAAACGGACAGGCGTATGGCTACACCTTC
TRBV30	TRBD2	TRBJ2-1	NA	CAWSQTSGLNEQFF	TGTGCCTGGAGCCAGACTAGCGGACTCAATGAGCAGTTCTTC
TRBV6-4	NA	TRBJ2-2	NA	CASSEDGNTGELFF	TGTGCCAGCAGTGAAGACGGGAACACCGGGGAGCTGTTTTTT
TRBV6-1	TRBD1	TRBJ2-7	NA	CASSQGQGAPIYEQYF	TGTGCCAGCAGTCAAGGACAGGGGGCTCCTATTTACGAGCAGTACTTC
TRBV5-6	TRBD2	TRBJ2-3	NA	CASSWSLAGLWSGTDTQYF	TGTGCCAGCAGCTGGTCCCTAGCGGGGCTTTGGTCCGGCACAGATACGCAGTATTTT
TRBV2	NA	TRBJ2-4	few	CASSRVVILAKNIQYF	TGTGCCAGCAGTCGGGTCGTAATCCTAGCCAAAAACATTCAGTACTTC
TRBV30	NA	TRBJ1-5	NA	CAWRIGDQPQHF	TGTGCCTGGAGAATAGGGGACCAGCCCCAGCATTTT
TRBV19	TRBD2	TRBJ2-1	NA	CASSPTSGSRTYNEQFF	TGTGCCAGTAGCCCGACTAGCGGGAGTAGGACCTACAATGAGCAGTTCTTC
TRBV24-1	TRBD1	TRBJ2-1	NA	CATSDSSTAGQGYNEQFF	TGTGCCACCAGTGACTCCAGCACTGCGGGACAGGGATACAATGAGCAGTTCTTC